This T cell receptor beta chain is from a study of blood T cell repertoires in COVID-19 (dated by TCRdb to about 2020). At the level of the whole study: The collaborator samples originated in the United States, Italy and Spain and spanned the acute and convalescent phases of COVID-19. The material from the prospective study consisted of cDNA or gDNA derived from T cells, B-cell-depleted T cells, or PBMCs. The dataset comprised deeply sampled blood TCRbeta repertoires from subjects exposed to, actively infected with, or recovered from COVID-19. The repertoires were released in a freely available public database intended as a resource for research on the immune response to SARS-CoV-2. The samples were drawn from two sources: the first 160 participants of the ongoing ImmuneRACE study, and about 1,300 subjects contributed by 6 global collaborators. A de-identified subject ID, COVID-19 status, age in years and sex were almost always included in the sample metadata. Where available, HLA class I and class II types were obtained from metadata supplied by the sample provider rather than from assay-based typing. The investigation overall reported the following: How much clinical and demographic metadata was included differed by source and by participant, and the metadata was provided uncurated.

TCRbeta CDR3 regions were amplified from genomic DNA using the immunoSEQ Assay, a bias-controlled multiplex PCR. For the original study's pipeline: Within the assay, amplification of reference gene primers was used to estimate how many nucleated cells each sample contained. To quantify the absolute abundance of each unique TCRbeta CDR3 rearrangement, sequence reads were collapsed and filtered. Productive Simpson clonality was computed per sample as the square root of Simpson's diversity index over productive rearrangements. This is the immuneACCESS table as TCRdb keeps it, with only in-frame sequences that have V and J called. A part of the clones is gone; compared with another copy, unresolved V genes explain less than half, and the rest is unexplained. V and J calls and clone size are those listed in that table; D and trimming were worked out from the DNA. Counted in this sample were some 69,000 clones; 85% to 90% of them appeared once. The ten largest clones represent roughly 4.5% of the sample.

Concerning this clone: Which antigen it targets is not known. No qualities accompany the bases; no much larger clone lies one base away.

CDR1 and CDR2 (SGHRS, YFSETQ) derive from the germline V gene. The V end gives up 2 bases and the J end 4 bases, leaving 10 bases in the junction not matched to a gene. The cysteine opens and the phenylalanine closes a CDR3 of 16 amino acids. Here the CDR3 DNA is all that survives: 48 bases in frame from base 1. Each collaborating institution followed its own protocols to collect whole blood in K2EDTA tubes. For TCRbeta analysis, collaborator samples were shipped as frozen whole blood, as isolated PBMCs, or as DNA extracted from either sample type. The sequenced sample was peripheral blood. The sequence was obtained from a woman in her 50s with active COVID-19. The chain is assembled from TRBV5-1 and TRBJ2-3, and 7 junction bases match TRBD2. For the CDR3, the sequence is CASSFSGGGRADTQYF. The nucleotide sequence reads as follows: TGCGCCAGCAGCTTCTCGGGCGGAGGGAGGGCAGATACGCAGTATTTT.